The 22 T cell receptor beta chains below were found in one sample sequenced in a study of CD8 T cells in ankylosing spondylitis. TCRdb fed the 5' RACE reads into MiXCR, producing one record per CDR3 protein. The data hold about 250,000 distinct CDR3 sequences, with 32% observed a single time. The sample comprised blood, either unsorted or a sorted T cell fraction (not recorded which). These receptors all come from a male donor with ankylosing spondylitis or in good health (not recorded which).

The CDR3 region is CASSLVGLGGTGELFF. CDR3 DNA: TGTGCCAGCAGTTTAGTGGGTTTAGGGGGCACCGGGGAGCTGTTTTTT. V and J are TRBV12-3 or TRBV12-4 and TRBJ2-2, with D possibly TRBD1 on 6 matching bases. The V gene lost 1 base and the J gene lost 4 bases, with 13 bases spanning the gap. The CDR3 runs 16 residues.

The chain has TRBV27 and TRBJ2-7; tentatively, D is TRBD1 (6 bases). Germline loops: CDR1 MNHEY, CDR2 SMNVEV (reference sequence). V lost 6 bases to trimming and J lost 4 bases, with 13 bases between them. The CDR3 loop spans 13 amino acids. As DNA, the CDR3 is TGTGCCAGCAGCATGGACAGTAGGTACGAGCAGTACTTC. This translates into CASSMDSRYEQYF.

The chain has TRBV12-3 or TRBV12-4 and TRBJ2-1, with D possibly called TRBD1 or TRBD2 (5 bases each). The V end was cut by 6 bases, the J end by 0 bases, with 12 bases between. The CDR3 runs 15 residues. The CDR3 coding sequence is TGTGCCAGCAGAAACCGGGACCTCTCCTACAATGAGCAGTTCTTC. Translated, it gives CASRNRDLSYNEQFF.

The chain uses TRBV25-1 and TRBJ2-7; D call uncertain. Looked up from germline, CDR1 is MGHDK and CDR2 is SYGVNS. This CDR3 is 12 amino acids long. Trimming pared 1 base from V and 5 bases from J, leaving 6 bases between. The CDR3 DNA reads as TGTGCCAGCAGTGAATCTTTACACGAGCAGTACTTC. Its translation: CASSESLHEQYF.

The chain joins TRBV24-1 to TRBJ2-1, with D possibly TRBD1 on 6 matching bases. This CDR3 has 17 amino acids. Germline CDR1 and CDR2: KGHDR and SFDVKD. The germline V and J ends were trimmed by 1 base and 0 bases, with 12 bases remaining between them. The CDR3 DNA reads TGTGCCACCAGTGATTTACACCAGGGGAGCTCCTACAATGAGCAGTTCTTC. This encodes CATSDLHQGSSYNEQFF.

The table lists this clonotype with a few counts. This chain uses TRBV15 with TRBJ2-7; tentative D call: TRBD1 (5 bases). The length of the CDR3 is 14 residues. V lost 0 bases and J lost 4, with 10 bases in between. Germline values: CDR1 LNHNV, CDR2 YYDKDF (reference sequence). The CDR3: CATSRDQGRYEQYF. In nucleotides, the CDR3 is TGTGCCACCAGCAGAGATCAGGGAAGGTACGAGCAGTACTTC.

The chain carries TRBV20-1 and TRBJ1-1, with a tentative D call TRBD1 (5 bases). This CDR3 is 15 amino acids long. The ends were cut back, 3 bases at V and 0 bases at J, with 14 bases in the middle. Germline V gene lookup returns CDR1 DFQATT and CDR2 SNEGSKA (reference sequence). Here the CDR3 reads CSASQGASVNTEAFF. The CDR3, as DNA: TGCAGTGCTAGCCAAGGGGCGTCAGTGAACACTGAAGCTTTCTTT.

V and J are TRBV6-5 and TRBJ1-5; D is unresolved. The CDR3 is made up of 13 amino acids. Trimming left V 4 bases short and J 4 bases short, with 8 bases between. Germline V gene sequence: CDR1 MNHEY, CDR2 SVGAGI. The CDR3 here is CASSWALNQPQHF. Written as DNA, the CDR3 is TGTGCCAGCAGTTGGGCGTTAAATCAGCCCCAGCATTTT.

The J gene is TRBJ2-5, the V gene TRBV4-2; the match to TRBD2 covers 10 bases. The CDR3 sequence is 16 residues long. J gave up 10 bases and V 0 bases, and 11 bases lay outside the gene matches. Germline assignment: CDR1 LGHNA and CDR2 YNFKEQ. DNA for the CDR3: TGTGCCAGCAGCCAAGATCGACAGGAGCGGGGGGGCCGCCAGTACTTC. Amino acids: CASSQDRQERGGRQYF.

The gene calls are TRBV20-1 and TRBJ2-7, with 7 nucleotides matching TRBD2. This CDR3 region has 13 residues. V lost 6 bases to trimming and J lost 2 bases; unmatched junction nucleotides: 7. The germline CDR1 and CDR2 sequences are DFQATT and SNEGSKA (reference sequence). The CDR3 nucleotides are TGCAGTGCCGGCAGGGACTACCCCTACGAGCAGTACTTC. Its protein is CSAGRDYPYEQYF.

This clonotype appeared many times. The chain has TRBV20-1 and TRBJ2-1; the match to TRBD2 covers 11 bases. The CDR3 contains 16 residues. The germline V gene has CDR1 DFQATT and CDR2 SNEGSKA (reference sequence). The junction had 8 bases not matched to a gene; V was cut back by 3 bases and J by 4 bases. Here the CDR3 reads CSASDPTSGDYNEQFF. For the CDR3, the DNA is TGCAGTGCTAGCGATCCGACTAGCGGGGATTACAATGAGCAGTTCTTC.

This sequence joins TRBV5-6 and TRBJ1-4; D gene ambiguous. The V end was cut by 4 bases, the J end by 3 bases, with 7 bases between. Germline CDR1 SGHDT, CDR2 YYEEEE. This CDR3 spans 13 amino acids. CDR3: CASSRTANEKLFF. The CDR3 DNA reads TGTGCCAGCAGCAGGACGGCTAATGAAAAACTGTTTTTT.

CDR3 in amino acids: CSARDPSGGVADTQYF. The DNA of the CDR3 is TGCAGTGCTAGAGACCCAAGCGGGGGGGTGGCAGATACGCAGTATTTT. This chain connects TRBV20-1 to TRBJ2-3; TRBD2 matches 10 bases. The ends lost 0 bases at V and 4 bases at J; junction bases unmatched: 7. The CDR3 totals 16 residues. Germline-derived CDR1 and CDR2 are DFQATT and SNEGSKA (reference sequence).

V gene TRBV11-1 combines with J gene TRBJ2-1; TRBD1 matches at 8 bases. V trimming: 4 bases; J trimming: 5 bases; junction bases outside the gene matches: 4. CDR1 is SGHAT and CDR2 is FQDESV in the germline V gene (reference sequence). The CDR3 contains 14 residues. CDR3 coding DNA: TGTGCCAGCAGCTCGGACAGGGCCCACAATGAGCAGTTCTTC. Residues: CASSSDRAHNEQFF.

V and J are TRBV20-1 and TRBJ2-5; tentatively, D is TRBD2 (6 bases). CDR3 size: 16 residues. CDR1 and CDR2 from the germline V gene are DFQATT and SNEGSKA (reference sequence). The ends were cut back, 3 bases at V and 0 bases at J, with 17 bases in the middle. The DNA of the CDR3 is TGCAGTGCTAGTGTACTAGCTTCCCCCAACCAAGAGACCCAGTACTTC. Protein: CSASVLASPNQETQYF.

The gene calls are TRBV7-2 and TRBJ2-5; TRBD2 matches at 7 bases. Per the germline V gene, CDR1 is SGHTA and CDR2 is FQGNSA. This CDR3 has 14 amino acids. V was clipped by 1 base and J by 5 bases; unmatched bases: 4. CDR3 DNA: TGTGCCAGCAGCTTAGGTTGGGAGGGGGAGACCCAGTACTTC. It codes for CASSLGWEGETQYF.

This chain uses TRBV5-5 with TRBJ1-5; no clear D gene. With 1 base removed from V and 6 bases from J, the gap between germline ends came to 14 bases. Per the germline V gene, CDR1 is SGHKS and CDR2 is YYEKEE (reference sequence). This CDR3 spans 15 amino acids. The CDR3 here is CASSLIPGVPQPQHF. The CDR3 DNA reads TGTGCCAGCAGCTTGATCCCCGGGGTCCCTCAGCCCCAGCATTTT.

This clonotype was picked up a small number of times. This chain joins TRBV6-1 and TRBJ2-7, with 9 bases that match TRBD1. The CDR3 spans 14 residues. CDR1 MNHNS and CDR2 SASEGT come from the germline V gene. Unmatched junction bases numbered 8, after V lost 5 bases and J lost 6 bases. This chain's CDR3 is CASSPGTGLIEQYF. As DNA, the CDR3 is TGTGCCAGCAGTCCCGGGACAGGGCTAATCGAGCAGTACTTC.

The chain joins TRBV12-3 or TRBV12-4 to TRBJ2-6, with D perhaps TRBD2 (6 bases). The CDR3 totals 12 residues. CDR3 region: CAEGPGANVLTF. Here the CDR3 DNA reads TGTGCGGAGGGGCCCGGGGCCAACGTCCTGACTTTC.

CDR3 nucleotides: TGCGCCAGCAGCCAATGGGCACTTCCAGGGTATGGCTACACCTTC. The encoded protein is CASSQWALPGYGYTF. V is TRBV4-1 and J is TRBJ1-2, with D possibly being TRBD1 (5 bases). The CDR3 has 15 amino acids. Germline CDR1 reads MGHRA; CDR2 reads YSYEKL. V lost 2 bases to trimming and J lost 5 bases, with 15 bases between them.

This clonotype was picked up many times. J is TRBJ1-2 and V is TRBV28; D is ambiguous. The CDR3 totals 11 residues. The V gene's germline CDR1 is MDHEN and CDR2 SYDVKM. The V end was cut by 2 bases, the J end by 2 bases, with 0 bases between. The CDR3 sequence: CASSLNYGYTF. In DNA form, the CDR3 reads TGTGCCAGCAGTTTAAACTATGGCTACACCTTC.

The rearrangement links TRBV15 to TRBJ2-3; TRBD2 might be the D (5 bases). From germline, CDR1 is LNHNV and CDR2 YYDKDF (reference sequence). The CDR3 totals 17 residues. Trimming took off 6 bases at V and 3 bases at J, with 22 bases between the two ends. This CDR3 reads CATSPEGGPGFTDTQYF. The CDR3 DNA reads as TGTGCCACCAGTCCTGAGGGTGGGCCAGGTTTTACAGATACGCAGTATTTT. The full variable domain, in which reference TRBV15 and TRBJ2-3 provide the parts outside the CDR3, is DAMVIQNPRYQVTQFGKPVTLSCSQTLNHNVMYWYQQKSSQAPKLLFHYYDKDFNNEADTPDNFQSRRPNTSFCFLDIRSPGLGDTAMYLCATSPEGGPGFTDTQYFGPGTRLTVL.